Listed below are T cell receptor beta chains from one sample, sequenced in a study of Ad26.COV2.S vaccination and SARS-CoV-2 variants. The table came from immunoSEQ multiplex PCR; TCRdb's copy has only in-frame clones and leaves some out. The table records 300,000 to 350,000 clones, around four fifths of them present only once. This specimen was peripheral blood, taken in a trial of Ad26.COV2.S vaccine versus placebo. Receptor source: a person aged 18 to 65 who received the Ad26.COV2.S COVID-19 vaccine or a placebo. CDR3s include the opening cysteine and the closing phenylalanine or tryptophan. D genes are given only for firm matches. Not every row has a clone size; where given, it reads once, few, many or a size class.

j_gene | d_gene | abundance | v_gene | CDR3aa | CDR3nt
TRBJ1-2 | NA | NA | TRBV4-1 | CASSQRDLRIGDYGYTF | TGCGCCAGCAGCCAACGGGACCTGAGGATCGGGGACTATGGCTACACCTTC
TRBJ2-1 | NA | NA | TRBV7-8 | CASSLGWTAINEQFF | TGTGCCAGCAGCTTAGGTTGGACGGCCATCAATGAGCAGTTCTTC
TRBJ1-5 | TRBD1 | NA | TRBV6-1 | CASSETGGNQPQHF | TGTGCCAGCAGTGAAACAGGGGGCAACCAGCCCCAGCATTTT
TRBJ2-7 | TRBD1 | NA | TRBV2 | CASRRQGLSYEQYF | TGTGCCAGCAGGAGACAGGGCCTCTCCTACGAGCAGTACTTC
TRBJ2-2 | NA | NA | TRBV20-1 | CSASLGQATGELFF | TGCAGTGCTAGTCTTGGACAAGCCACCGGGGAGCTGTTTTTT
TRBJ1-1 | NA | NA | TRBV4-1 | CASSQDVRGTEAFF | TGCGCCAGCAGCCAAGATGTGAGGGGGACTGAAGCTTTCTTT
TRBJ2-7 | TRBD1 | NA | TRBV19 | CASRDRGSYEQYF | TGTGCCAGCCGGGACAGGGGATCCTACGAGCAGTACTTC
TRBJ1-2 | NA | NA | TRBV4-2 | CASSRNRETYGYTF | TGTGCCAGCAGTCGTAACAGGGAGACCTATGGCTACACCTTC
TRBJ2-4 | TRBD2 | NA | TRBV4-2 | CASSQVVASGGAGTLAKNIQYF | TGTGCCAGCAGCCAAGTCGTCGCTAGCGGGGGGGCCGGGACACTAGCCAAAAACATTCAGTACTTC
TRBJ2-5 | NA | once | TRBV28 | CASSLRQGRGGQETQYF | TGTGCCAGCAGTTTAAGGCAAGGGAGGGGGGGTCAAGAGACCCAGTACTTC
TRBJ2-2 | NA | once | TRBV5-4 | CASSSATRRTGELFF | TGTGCCAGCAGCTCGGCCACTAGGCGGACCGGGGAGCTGTTTTTT
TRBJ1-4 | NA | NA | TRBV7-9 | CASSLVLPGGEKLFF | TGTGCCAGCAGCTTAGTGCTCCCAGGAGGTGAAAAACTGTTTTTT
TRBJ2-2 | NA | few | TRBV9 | CASSVVGGESGELFF | TGTGCCAGCAGCGTAGTTGGGGGAGAGTCCGGGGAGCTGTTTTTT
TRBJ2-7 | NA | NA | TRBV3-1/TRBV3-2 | CASSQSAEQYF | TGTGCCAGCAGCCAATCCGCCGAGCAGTACTTC
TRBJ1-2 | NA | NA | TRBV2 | CASTELATGPAGYTF | TGTGCCAGCACCGAACTAGCTACAGGGCCGGCCGGCTACACCTTC
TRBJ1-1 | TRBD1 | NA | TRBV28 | CASSLKQGTRTEAFF | TGTGCCAGCAGCCTAAAACAGGGGACGAGGACTGAAGCTTTCTTT